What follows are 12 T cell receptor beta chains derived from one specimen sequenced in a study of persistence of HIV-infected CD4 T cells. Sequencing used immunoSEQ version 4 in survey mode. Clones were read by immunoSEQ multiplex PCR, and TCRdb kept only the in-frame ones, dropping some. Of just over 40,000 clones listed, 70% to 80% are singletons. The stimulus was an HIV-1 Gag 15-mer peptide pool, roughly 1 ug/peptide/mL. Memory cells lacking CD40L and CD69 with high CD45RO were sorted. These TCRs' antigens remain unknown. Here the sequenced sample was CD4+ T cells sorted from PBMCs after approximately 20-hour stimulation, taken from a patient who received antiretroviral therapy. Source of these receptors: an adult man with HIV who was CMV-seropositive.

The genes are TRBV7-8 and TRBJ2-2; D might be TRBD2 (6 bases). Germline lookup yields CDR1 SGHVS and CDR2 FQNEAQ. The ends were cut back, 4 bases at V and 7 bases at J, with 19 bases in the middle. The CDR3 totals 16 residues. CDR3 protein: CASSSQGGTPGGELFF. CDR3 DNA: TGTGCCAGCAGCTCACAAGGCGGGACCCCGGGCGGGGAGCTGTTTTTT. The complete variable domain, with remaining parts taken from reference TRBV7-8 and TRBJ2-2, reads GAGVSQSPRYKVAKRGQDVALRCDPISGHVSLFWYQQALGQGPEFLTYFQNEAQLDKSGLPSDRFFAERPEGSVSTLKIQRTQQEDSAVYLCASSSQGGTPGGELFFGEGSRLTVL.

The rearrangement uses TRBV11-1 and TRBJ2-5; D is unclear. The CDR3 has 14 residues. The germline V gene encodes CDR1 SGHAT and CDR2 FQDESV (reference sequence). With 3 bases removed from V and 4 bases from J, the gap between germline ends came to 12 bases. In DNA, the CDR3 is TGTGCCAGCAGCTTCAGCCGGAATCGAGAGACCCAGTACTTC. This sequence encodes CASSFSRNRETQYF.

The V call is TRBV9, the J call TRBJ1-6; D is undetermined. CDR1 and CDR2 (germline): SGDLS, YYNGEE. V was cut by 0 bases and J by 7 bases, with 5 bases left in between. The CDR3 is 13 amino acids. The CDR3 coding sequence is TGTGCCAGCAGCGTAGTTCTGAATTCACCCCTCCACTTT. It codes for CASSVVLNSPLHF.

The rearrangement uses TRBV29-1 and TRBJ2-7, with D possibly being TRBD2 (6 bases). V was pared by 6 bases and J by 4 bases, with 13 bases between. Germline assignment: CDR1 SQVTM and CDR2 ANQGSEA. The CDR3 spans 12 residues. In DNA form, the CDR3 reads TGCAGCGTGGCAGGAGGGGCTTACGAGCAGTACTTC. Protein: CSVAGGAYEQYF.

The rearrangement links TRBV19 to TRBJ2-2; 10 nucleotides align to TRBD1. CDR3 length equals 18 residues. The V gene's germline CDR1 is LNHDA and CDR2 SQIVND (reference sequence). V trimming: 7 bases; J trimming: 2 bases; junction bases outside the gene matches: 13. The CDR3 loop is CASTPRQGASQNTGELFF. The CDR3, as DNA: TGTGCCAGTACCCCGCGACAGGGGGCATCTCAAAACACCGGGGAGCTGTTTTTT.

The CDR3 loop reads CASSLGQGNNEKLFF. CDR3 in DNA: TGTGCCAGCAGCCTCGGACAGGGCAATAATGAAAAACTGTTTTTT. V and J are TRBV7-9 and TRBJ1-4; 8 bases map to TRBD1. The CDR3 spans 15 residues. Trimming took 5 bases from V and 4 from J; bases not matched to a gene: 6. The V gene's germline CDR1 is SEHNR and CDR2 FQNEAQ (reference sequence).

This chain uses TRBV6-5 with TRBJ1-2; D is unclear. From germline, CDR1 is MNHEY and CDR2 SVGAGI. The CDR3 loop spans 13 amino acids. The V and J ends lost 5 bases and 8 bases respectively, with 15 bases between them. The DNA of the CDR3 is TGTGCCAGCAGTAGAGATCCTAGCAAAGGCTACACCTTC. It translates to CASSRDPSKGYTF.

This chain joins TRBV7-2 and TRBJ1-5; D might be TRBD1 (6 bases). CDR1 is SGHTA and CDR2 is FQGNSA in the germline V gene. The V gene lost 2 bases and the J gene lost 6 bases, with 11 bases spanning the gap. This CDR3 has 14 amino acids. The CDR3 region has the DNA TGTGCCAGCAGCTTACAAACACAGGGTCAGCCCCAGCATTTT. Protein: CASSLQTQGQPQHF.

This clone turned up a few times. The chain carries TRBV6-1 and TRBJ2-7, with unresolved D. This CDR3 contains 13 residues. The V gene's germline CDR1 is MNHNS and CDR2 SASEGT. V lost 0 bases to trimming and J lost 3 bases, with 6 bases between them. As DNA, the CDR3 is TGTGCCAGCAGTGAAGCGGCTGGCTACGAGCAGTACTTC. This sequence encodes CASSEAAGYEQYF.

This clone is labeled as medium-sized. CDR3 bases: TGTGCCTGGAAAGGGGGGAGTATAACTTTCTTT. Amino acid sequence: CAWKGGSITFF. The V gene is TRBV30, the J gene TRBJ1-1, with D possibly TRBD1 on 6 matching bases. This CDR3 has 11 amino acids. Germline values: CDR1 GTSNPN, CDR2 SVGIG (reference sequence). V was trimmed by 4 bases and J by 12 bases, leaving 15 bases between them.

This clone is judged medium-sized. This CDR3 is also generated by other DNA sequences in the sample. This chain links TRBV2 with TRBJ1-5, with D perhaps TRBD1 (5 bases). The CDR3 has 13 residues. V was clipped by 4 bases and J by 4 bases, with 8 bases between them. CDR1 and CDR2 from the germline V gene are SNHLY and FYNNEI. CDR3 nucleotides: TGTGCCAGCAGTGCCAGGGAAAATCAGCCCCAGCATTTT. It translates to CASSARENQPQHF.

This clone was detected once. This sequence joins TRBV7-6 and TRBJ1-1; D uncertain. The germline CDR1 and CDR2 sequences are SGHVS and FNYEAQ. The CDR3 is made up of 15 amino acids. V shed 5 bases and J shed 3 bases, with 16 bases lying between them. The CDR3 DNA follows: TGTGCCAGCAGCCTAGGGCCCCCGACATACACTGAAGCTTTCTTT. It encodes CASSLGPPTYTEAFF.